What follows are 20 T cell receptor beta chains derived from one specimen sequenced in a study of blood T cells in healthy people across ages. A second PCR, run for about 7 to 11 cycles, used a sample-barcoded 5' primer plus a J-beta primer mix. Each CDR3 protein is one row after TCRdb ran MiXCR on the 5' RACE reads. The sample has roughly 700,000 distinct CDR3 sequences, roughly 50% seen once. The specimen was blood. All receptors come from a woman in her sixties in good health.

A few counts support this clonotype. The V call is TRBV28, the J call TRBJ2-1; either TRBD1 or TRBD2 may supply D (5 bases each). The germline gives CDR1 MDHEN, CDR2 SYDVKM. The V gene lost 3 bases and the J gene lost 2 bases, with 17 bases spanning the gap. The CDR3 consists of 17 residues. CDR3 sequence: CASSFMGRAETYNEQFF. The CDR3 DNA reads as TGTGCCAGCAGTTTTATGGGGCGGGCCGAAACCTACAATGAGCAGTTCTTC.

The chain employs TRBV5-1 and TRBJ2-7; 10 bases fit TRBD2. CDR3 length equals 15 residues. CDR1 and CDR2 from the germline V gene are SGHRS and YFSETQ. V shed 4 bases and J 0 bases; nucleotides not matched to a gene: 4. CDR3 amino acids: CASSRGTSASYEQYF. The CDR3 nucleotides are TGCGCCAGCAGCAGGGGGACTAGCGCCTCCTACGAGCAGTACTTC.

This chain links TRBV7-8 with TRBJ1-5; 9 bases map to TRBD1. The length of the CDR3 is 17 residues. Germline V gene data show CDR1 as SGHVS and CDR2 as FQNEAQ. The J segment lost 5 bases and the V segment lost 5 bases, leaving 13 bases of the junction unmatched. CDR3 bases: TGTGCCAGCAGCCTGACAGAGGGACAGGGCTTGGATCAGCCCCAGCATTTT. It specifies CASSLTEGQGLDQPQHF.

The chain joins TRBV29-1 to TRBJ2-5; 8 bases fit TRBD2. In germline, CDR1 is SQVTM, CDR2 ANQGSEA. This CDR3 comprises 13 residues. V lost 2 bases, J lost 2 bases, and 1 base stayed unmatched. The CDR3 DNA reads TGCAGCGTTGAACGGGGGGGTCAAGAGACCCAGTACTTC. Protein: CSVERGGQETQYF.

This clonotype was counted only a few times. The CDR3 protein is CASSLGRDYHPLHPYYEQYF. The DNA for the CDR3 is TGTGCCAGCAGCTTAGGCCGGGACTACCATCCCCTCCATCCCTACTACGAGCAGTACTTC. This chain uses TRBV7-8 with TRBJ2-7; 7 positions agree with TRBD2. The V gene end was trimmed by 1 base and the J gene end by 3 bases; junction bases not matched to a gene: 21. The CDR3 loop spans 20 amino acids. The germline CDR1 and CDR2 sequences are SGHVS and FQNEAQ. Full variable domain (missing parts from reference TRBV7-8 and TRBJ2-7): GAGVSQSPRYKVAKRGQDVALRCDPISGHVSLFWYQQALGQGPEFLTYFQNEAQLDKSGLPSDRFFAERPEGSVSTLKIQRTQQEDSAVYLCASSLGRDYHPLHPYYEQYFGPGTRLTVT.

The J gene is TRBJ2-3, the V gene TRBV24-1; TRBD2 matches at 9 bases. J was trimmed by 5 bases and V by 6 bases; bases with no gene match: 8. Germline CDR1 KGHDR, CDR2 SFDVKD. The CDR3 covers 15 residues. Here the CDR3 reads CATSPPSGNIDTQYF. The CDR3 coding sequence is TGTGCCACCAGTCCTCCTAGCGGGAATATAGATACGCAGTATTTT.

J is TRBJ1-4 and V is TRBV6-5; 8 nucleotides agree with TRBD1. Germline assignment: CDR1 MNHEY and CDR2 SVGAGI. CDR3 length: 16 residues. V shed 0 bases and J 2 bases; nucleotides not matched to a gene: 2. The CDR3 nucleotides read TGTGCCAGCAGTTACTCGCGACAGGGGACTAATGAAAAACTGTTTTTT. Residues: CASSYSRQGTNEKLFF.

This clonotype was recorded a few times. The J gene is TRBJ2-1, the V gene TRBV4-3; 7 positions agree with TRBD1. Germline V lookup: CDR1 LGHNA, CDR2 YSLEER. The CDR3 sequence is 15 residues long. After removal of 5 bases from V and 2 bases from J, the junction contained 6 bases not matched to a gene. CDR3 coding DNA: TGCGCCAGCAGCGCAACAGGGGACACCTACAATGAGCAGTTCTTC. Protein product: CASSATGDTYNEQFF.

This clonotype was recorded a few times. This chain joins TRBV3-1 and TRBJ2-7; a possible D gene is TRBD1 (6 bases). V gave up 4 bases and J gave up 7 bases, with 14 bases separating them. CDR3 size: 13 residues. Per germline, CDR1 LGHDT and CDR2 YNNKEL (reference sequence). The CDR3 is CASSLRTVEEQYF. The CDR3 bases are TGTGCCAGCAGCCTCCGGACAGTTGAAGAGCAGTACTTC.

This rearrangement joins TRBV5-1 to TRBJ1-5; D may be TRBD1 (5 bases). Germline V gene lookup returns CDR1 SGHRS and CDR2 YFSETQ. The CDR3 sequence is 16 residues long. Trimming shortened V by 4 bases and J by 3 bases, and 17 bases separated the two germline ends. CDR3 region: CASSPGPRGVNQPQHF. CDR3 coding DNA: TGCGCCAGCAGCCCGGGACCGAGAGGGGTCAATCAGCCCCAGCATTTT.

Only a few counts were recorded for this clonotype. The V and J genes are TRBV29-1 and TRBJ2-4; 9 bases fit TRBD1. The CDR3 contains 14 residues. The J segment lost 6 bases and the V segment lost 6 bases, leaving 9 bases of the junction unmatched. Per germline, CDR1 SQVTM and CDR2 ANQGSEA. CDR3 residues: CSVSPGTGLNIQYF. CDR3 DNA sequence: TGCAGCGTGTCTCCCGGGACAGGGCTAAACATTCAGTACTTC.

This clonotype came up many times. The chain is built from TRBV6-5 and TRBJ2-7, with 7 bases fitting TRBD1. Trimming at V came to 0 bases and at J to 4 bases, leaving 3 bases not matched to a gene. The germline gives CDR1 MNHEY, CDR2 SVGAGI. The length of the CDR3 is 14 residues. The CDR3 here is CASSYSNRGYEQYF. The CDR3 DNA reads TGTGCCAGCAGTTACTCGAACAGGGGATACGAGCAGTACTTC.

This clonotype was counted once. The CDR3: CASSLLAGGRGDTQYF. CDR3 DNA: TGTGCCAGCAGCTTACTAGCGGGTGGCCGAGGAGATACGCAGTATTTT. The chain uses TRBV7-2 and TRBJ2-3; 8 bases are a match to TRBD2. The CDR3 is made up of 16 amino acids. After removal of 2 bases from V and 5 bases from J, the junction contained 9 bases not matched to a gene. Germline assignment: CDR1 SGHTA and CDR2 FQGNSA.

This chain joins TRBV2 and TRBJ1-1; D is uncertain. The V gene's germline CDR1 is SNHLY and CDR2 FYNNEI. Trimming removed 4 bases from V and 0 bases from J, with 6 bases in between. The CDR3 loop spans 13 amino acids. CDR3 in amino acids: CASSGGVNTEAFF. For the CDR3, the DNA is TGTGCCAGCAGTGGAGGTGTGAACACTGAAGCTTTCTTT.

The V call is TRBV27, the J call TRBJ2-1, with 10 bases that match TRBD2. The germline CDR1 and CDR2 sequences are MNHEY and SMNVEV (reference sequence). V was clipped by 5 bases and J by 6 bases; unmatched bases: 16. This CDR3 has 18 residues. CDR3: CASSPRPPYSGGSNEQFF. For the CDR3, the DNA is TGTGCCAGCAGTCCTCGCCCCCCCTATAGCGGGGGGAGCAATGAGCAGTTCTTC.

V gene TRBV7-9 combines with J gene TRBJ2-1, with D perhaps matching TRBD1 (5 bases). The CDR3 has 14 residues. CDR1 is SEHNR, CDR2 FQNEAQ, per germline (reference sequence). With 0 bases removed from V and 7 bases from J, the gap between germline ends came to 10 bases. The CDR3 sequence: CASSLARQLNEQFF. Written as DNA, the CDR3 is TGTGCCAGCAGCTTAGCAAGACAGCTAAATGAGCAGTTCTTC.

This clonotype was detected a few times. This chain connects TRBV7-9 to TRBJ2-1; TRBD2 agrees at 12 bases. Unmatched junction bases numbered 3, after V lost 4 bases and J lost 2 bases. Germline loops: CDR1 SEHNR, CDR2 FQNEAQ (reference sequence). This CDR3 is 16 amino acids long. CDR3 nucleotides: TGTGCCAGCAGCTCCAGACTAGCGGGAGCCTACAATGAGCAGTTCTTC. Residues: CASSSRLAGAYNEQFF.

The chain has TRBV20-1 and TRBJ2-1, with 16 bases lining up with TRBD2. The CDR3 is 18 residues long. Losses at the gene ends were 4 bases for V and 12 bases for J; bases not matched to a gene: 18. The germline V gene has CDR1 DFQATT and CDR2 SNEGSKA (reference sequence). The CDR3 here is CSATQPGGTSGRADTQFF. The CDR3, as DNA: TGCAGTGCTACCCAACCGGGCGGGACTAGCGGGAGGGCAGATACGCAGTTCTTC.

The V and J genes are TRBV7-3 and TRBJ1-2; D ambiguous. Trimming removed 6 bases at V and 0 bases at J, with 14 bases between. From germline, CDR1 is SGHTA and CDR2 FQGTGA. The CDR3 extends over 15 amino acids. CDR3 nucleotide sequence: TGTGCCAGCAGTACCGACGGGTCATCTAACTATGGCTACACCTTC. Translated: CASSTDGSSNYGYTF.

J is TRBJ1-2 and V is TRBV4-3, with 7 nucleotides matching TRBD1. Per germline, CDR1 LGHNA and CDR2 YSLEER. V shed 0 bases, J shed 3 bases, and the junction held 7 bases outside the gene matches. The CDR3 loop spans 16 amino acids. The CDR3 is CASSQDYRGMDYGYTF. The CDR3 bases are TGCGCCAGCAGCCAAGACTACAGGGGAATGGACTATGGCTACACCTTC.